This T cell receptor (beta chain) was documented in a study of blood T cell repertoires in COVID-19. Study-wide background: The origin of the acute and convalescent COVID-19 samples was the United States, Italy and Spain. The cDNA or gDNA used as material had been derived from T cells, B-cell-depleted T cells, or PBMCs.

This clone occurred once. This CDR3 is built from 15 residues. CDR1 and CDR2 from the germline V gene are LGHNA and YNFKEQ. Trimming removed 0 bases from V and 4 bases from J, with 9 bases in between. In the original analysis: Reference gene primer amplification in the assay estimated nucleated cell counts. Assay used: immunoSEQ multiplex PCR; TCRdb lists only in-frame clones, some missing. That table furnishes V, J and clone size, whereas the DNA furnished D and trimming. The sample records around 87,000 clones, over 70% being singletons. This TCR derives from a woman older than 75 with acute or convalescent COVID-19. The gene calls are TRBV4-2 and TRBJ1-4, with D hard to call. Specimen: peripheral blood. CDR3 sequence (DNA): TGTGCCAGCAGCCAAGATGCCGGGAATAATGAAAAACTGTTTTTT. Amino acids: CASSQDAGNNEKLFF.